The next 27 T cell receptor beta chains were all read from a single sample in a study of T cells in Graves' hyperthyroidism and ophthalmopathy. Regions amplified from RNA transcripts were the TCR beta CDR3 regions. HTBI primers were used for first-round RT-PCR of the TCR CDR3. MiXCR was run by TCRdb on the multiplex PCR reads, yielding one entry per CDR3 protein. The sample records about 210,000 distinct CDR3 sequences, 15% to 20% being singletons. Sequencing was done on a sample of blood. The source of these receptors is a man aged 50 or older with Graves' hyperthyroidism.

This clonotype was seen repeatedly, ten times or more. The chain uses TRBV5-1 and TRBJ2-5; no reliable D call. Germline CDR1 and CDR2: SGHRS and YFSETQ. V gave up 4 bases and J gave up 5 bases, with 9 bases separating them. The CDR3 totals 12 residues. CDR3 in DNA: TGCGCCAGCAGCCTGATGGAGGAGACCCAGTACTTC. Amino acid sequence: CASSLMEETQYF.

This clonotype was counted many times. The V and J genes are TRBV27 and TRBJ2-7; D unresolved. V was trimmed by 4 bases and J by 3 bases, leaving 10 bases between them. The CDR3 runs to 13 residues. The V gene's germline CDR1 is MNHEY and CDR2 SMNVEV (reference sequence). The CDR3 region has the DNA TGTGCCAGCAGTTATCGGAAGAGCTACGAGCAGTACTTC. It encodes CASSYRKSYEQYF.

This clonotype was counted ten times or more. The chain joins TRBV28 to TRBJ1-1; the D is unclear. Trimming stripped 5 bases from V and 8 bases from J, with 18 bases between. The CDR3 loop spans 14 amino acids. Per germline, CDR1 MDHEN and CDR2 SYDVKM. The CDR3 spells CASSLPTIWSEAFF. The CDR3 DNA reads as TGTGCCAGCAGTCTCCCGACCATTTGGAGCGAAGCTTTCTTT.

This clonotype was counted between two and nine times. J is TRBJ2-2 and V is TRBV13; 10 bases match TRBD2. The CDR3 length is 16 residues. Germline trimming cut 4 bases from V and 4 bases from J; bases unmatched to any gene: 6. The germline V gene encodes CDR1 PRHDT and CDR2 FYEKMQ (reference sequence). The CDR3 here is CASSSTSGGGTGELFF. For the CDR3, the DNA is TGTGCCAGCAGCTCAACCAGCGGGGGGGGCACCGGGGAGCTGTTTTTT.

The chain joins TRBV20-1 to TRBJ1-1, with 7 bases lining up with TRBD1. The CDR3 runs to 13 residues. Germline V gives CDR1 DFQATT, CDR2 SNEGSKA (reference sequence). V was pared by 3 bases and J by 5 bases, with 6 bases of the junction left unmatched. CDR3 sequence: CSASITGDTEAFF. The DNA of the CDR3 is TGCAGTGCTAGCATAACAGGGGATACTGAAGCTTTCTTT.

This clonotype was seen many times. The chain combines TRBV7-3 with TRBJ2-2; D is possibly TRBD2 (5 bases). CDR1 SGHTA and CDR2 FQGTGA come from the germline V gene. The V and J ends lost 5 bases and 7 bases respectively, with 11 bases between them. CDR3 length: 13 residues. The DNA for the CDR3 is TGTGCCAGCAGCCGAACTAGGAACGGGGAGCTGTTTTTT. It encodes CASSRTRNGELFF. The whole variable domain, filled in from reference TRBV7-3 and TRBJ2-2, reads GAGVSQTPSNKVTEKGKYVELRCDPISGHTALYWYRQSLGQGPEFLIYFQGTGAADDSGLPNDRFFAVRPEGSVSTLKIQRTERGDSAVYLCASSRTRNGELFFGEGSRLTVL.

This clonotype was counted at least ten times. This rearrangement joins TRBV20-1 to TRBJ2-7; TRBD1 agrees at 10 bases. Germline values: CDR1 DFQATT, CDR2 SNEGSKA (reference sequence). There are 13 residues in the CDR3. J was trimmed by 4 bases and V by 2 bases; bases with no gene match: 2. The CDR3 bases are TGCAGTGCTAGACGGGACAGGGGATACGAGCAGTACTTC. Translating gives CSARRDRGYEQYF.

This chain connects TRBV14 to TRBJ2-1; D uncertain. V was clipped by 4 bases and J by 2 bases, with 9 bases between them. Germline V gene lookup returns CDR1 SGHDN and CDR2 FVKESK. CDR3 length equals 14 residues. The CDR3 sequence is CASSPNGAYNEQFF. CDR3 DNA: TGTGCCAGCAGCCCCAACGGAGCCTACAATGAGCAGTTCTTC. The whole variable domain, filled in from reference TRBV14 and TRBJ2-1, reads EAGVTQFPSHSVIEKGQTVTLRCDPISGHDNLYWYRRVMGKEIKFLLHFVKESKQDESGMPNNRFLAERTGGTYSTLKVQPAELEDSGVYFCASSPNGAYNEQFFGPGTRLTVL.

In its sample, this clonotype was seen many times. This rearrangement joins TRBV5-1 to TRBJ2-7; D unresolved. Germline V gene sequence: CDR1 SGHRS, CDR2 YFSETQ. The CDR3 has 13 amino acids. V gave up 3 bases and J gave up 5 bases, with 12 bases separating them. This chain's CDR3 is CASSWVTGDEQYF. DNA of the CDR3: TGCGCCAGCAGCTGGGTAACTGGCGACGAGCAGTACTTC.

The chain uses TRBV3-1 and TRBJ2-1; TRBD2 agrees at 13 bases. J lost 7 bases, V lost 3 bases, and 3 bases had no gene match. The CDR3 runs to 15 residues. Germline loops: CDR1 LGHDT, CDR2 YNNKEL (reference sequence). CDR3 loop: CASSQGLAGRNEQFF. The DNA of the CDR3 is TGTGCCAGCAGCCAGGGACTAGCGGGAAGAAATGAGCAGTTCTTC.

The rearrangement links TRBV9 to TRBJ2-5, with unresolved D. Germline loops: CDR1 SGDLS, CDR2 YYNGEE. CDR3 length: 14 residues. The V end was cut by 0 bases, the J end by 5 bases, with 11 bases between. CDR3 sequence reads: CASSVGPGTETQYF. The CDR3 region has the DNA TGTGCCAGCAGCGTAGGTCCGGGTACCGAGACCCAGTACTTC.

This clonotype turned up a few times. The V and J genes are TRBV6-1 and TRBJ2-3, with 16 bases identical to TRBD2. The germline CDR1 and CDR2 sequences are MNHNS and SASEGT. This CDR3 comprises 19 residues. V lost 6 bases and J lost 2; bases outside the gene matches: 11. In DNA form, the CDR3 reads TGTGCCAGCAGAGACGGAGGGACTAGCGGGAGGGCCTTCACAGATACGCAGTATTTT. It is translated as CASRDGGTSGRAFTDTQYF.

This clonotype appeared many times. The chain employs TRBV5-1 and TRBJ2-1; 10 bases map to TRBD1. With 6 bases clipped from V and 4 bases from J, the junction kept 13 bases outside the gene matches. The CDR3 runs 17 residues. Looked up from germline, CDR1 is SGHRS and CDR2 is YFSETQ. In DNA form, the CDR3 reads TGCGCCAGCATCTCGACCCCGTCGGGACAGGGGTACAATGAGCAGTTCTTC. It codes for CASISTPSGQGYNEQFF.

This clonotype was detected many times. CDR3: CASSFNLAGEQYF. DNA for the CDR3: TGTGCCAGCAGCTTTAACCTAGCAGGCGAGCAGTACTTC. The V gene is TRBV13, the J gene TRBJ2-7, with a possible D match to TRBD2 (5 bases). The CDR3 totals 13 residues. The ends were cut back, 3 bases at V and 6 bases at J, with 12 bases in the middle. Germline CDR1 and CDR2: PRHDT and FYEKMQ (reference sequence).

This clonotype has more than one count but fewer than ten. The rearrangement links TRBV6-2 or TRBV6-3 to TRBJ2-2, with 8 positions matching TRBD1. There are 13 residues in the CDR3. With V trimmed by 6 bases and J by 3 bases, 0 bases remained unmatched. Germline V gene sequence: CDR1 MNHEY, CDR2 SVGEGT. CDR3 coding DNA: TGTGCCAGCAGGACAGGGGACACCGGGGAGCTGTTTTTT. Protein sequence: CASRTGDTGELFF.

This clonotype was observed a few times. The CDR3 nucleotides are TGTGCCAGCAGTGAAGACAGCACCTACGAGCAGTACTTC. Its protein product is CASSEDSTYEQYF. The chain links TRBV6-1 to TRBJ2-7; D is ambiguous. This CDR3 is built from 13 residues. Trimming pared 1 base from V and 2 bases from J, leaving 6 bases between. Germline V gene lookup returns CDR1 MNHNS and CDR2 SASEGT.

This clonotype was observed a few times. The J gene is TRBJ2-7, the V gene TRBV11-2; unclear D gene. Germline V gene sequence: CDR1 SGHAT, CDR2 FQNNGV. The CDR3 consists of 11 residues. Trimming removed 2 bases from V and 7 bases from J, with 6 bases in between. CDR3 nucleotide sequence: TGTGCCAGCAGCTTAAACACGGAGCAGTACTTC. It specifies CASSLNTEQYF.

The chain has TRBV11-2 and TRBJ2-1; D gene unclear. There are 13 residues in the CDR3. V was cut by 0 bases and J by 8 bases, with 8 bases left in between. Germline V gene data show CDR1 as SGHAT and CDR2 as FQNNGV. In DNA form, the CDR3 reads TGTGCCAGCAGCTTAGACCCATGGGATGAGCAGTTCTTC. It encodes CASSLDPWDEQFF.

CDR3 bases: TGCAGTGTGAGCGGCTACTCCACAGATACGCAGTATTTT. Amino acid sequence: CSVSGYSTDTQYF. V and J are TRBV20-1 and TRBJ2-3, with D perhaps matching TRBD2 (5 bases). CDR3 length: 13 amino acids. V dropped 7 bases and J dropped 2 bases, with 13 bases sitting between them. Germline-derived CDR1 and CDR2 are DFQATT and SNEGSKA (reference sequence).

This clonotype was detected ten times or more. The chain combines TRBV6-1 with TRBJ2-3; 7 bases match TRBD2. The ends lost 7 bases at V and 5 bases at J; junction bases unmatched: 15. The CDR3 runs to 16 residues. CDR1 is MNHNS and CDR2 is SASEGT in the germline V gene. CDR3 DNA: TGTGCCAGCATTAGTGGGGAAGGGAGGGCCCGAGATACGCAGTATTTT. Encoded protein: CASISGEGRARDTQYF.

The chain recombines TRBV2 with TRBJ1-3; perhaps TRBD1 as D (5 bases). CDR3 size: 14 residues. Trimming pared 2 bases from V and 2 bases from J, leaving 7 bases between. Germline lookup yields CDR1 SNHLY and CDR2 FYNNEI. Here the CDR3 reads CASSEQGAGNTIYF. CDR3 sequence (DNA): TGTGCCAGCAGTGAACAGGGAGCTGGAAACACCATATATTTT.

A few counts support this clonotype. This chain uses TRBV6-1 with TRBJ2-7, with 10 bases identical to TRBD1. The trim removed 6 bases at V and 7 bases at J, leaving 15 bases unmatched. Germline CDR1 and CDR2: MNHNS and SASEGT. The CDR3 has 16 amino acids. The DNA of the CDR3 is TGTGCCAGCAGGCCACGGGACAGGGGAGGTTCGACTGAGCAGTACTTC. This translates into CASRPRDRGGSTEQYF.

Here the CDR3 DNA reads TGTGCCAGCAGCTTAAGGACTAGCGGGAGGGCCAGGTACAATGAGCAGTTCTTC. Its translation is CASSLRTSGRARYNEQFF. The V call is TRBV7-9, the J call TRBJ2-1; 15 bases are a match to TRBD2. This CDR3 is 18 amino acids long. Germline values: CDR1 SEHNR, CDR2 FQNEAQ (reference sequence). V shed 2 bases, J shed 4 bases, and the junction held 6 bases outside the gene matches.

In the case of this clonotype: The germline gene is not matched at one end of the junction; a read error may be the cause. V gene TRBV27 combines with J gene TRBJ2-1; 12 bases match TRBD2. The CDR3 has 23 residues. The germline CDR1 and CDR2 sequences are MNHEY and SMNVEV (reference sequence). The CDR3 DNA is TGTGCCAGCAGTTTATCGGGGGCCCCGGGACTAGCGGGCCCCGGCGGTTTTTACAATGAGCAGCTCTTC. Encoded protein: CASSLSGAPGLAGPGGFYNEQLF.

The V gene is TRBV5-1, the J gene TRBJ2-1, with 15 positions matching TRBD2. Germline V CDR1 and CDR2: SGHRS, YFSETQ. V shed 4 bases and J 5 bases; nucleotides not matched to a gene: 13. The CDR3 totals 19 residues. CDR3 loop: CASSAGLAGGPTQDNEQFF. The CDR3 region has the DNA TGCGCCAGCAGCGCCGGACTAGCGGGAGGGCCCACCCAAGACAATGAGCAGTTCTTC.

This chain links TRBV2 with TRBJ2-5, with 10 bases aligning to TRBD1. The CDR3 is 15 amino acids. CDR1 is SNHLY and CDR2 is FYNNEI in the germline V gene. The junction had 8 bases not matched to a gene; V was cut back by 5 bases and J by 5 bases. Here the CDR3 reads CASSLRQGAGETQYF. The CDR3 DNA is TGTGCCAGCAGTCTCCGACAGGGGGCGGGGGAGACCCAGTACTTC.

A few counts support this clonotype. This chain uses TRBV14 with TRBJ2-7; no reliable D call. Trimming took off 4 bases at V and 2 bases at J, with 12 bases between the two ends. Germline V gene sequence: CDR1 SGHDN, CDR2 FVKESK. CDR3 length equals 14 residues. CDR3 sequence: CASSLTHVTYEQYF. CDR3 bases: TGTGCCAGCAGCCTTACCCACGTAACCTACGAGCAGTACTTC.